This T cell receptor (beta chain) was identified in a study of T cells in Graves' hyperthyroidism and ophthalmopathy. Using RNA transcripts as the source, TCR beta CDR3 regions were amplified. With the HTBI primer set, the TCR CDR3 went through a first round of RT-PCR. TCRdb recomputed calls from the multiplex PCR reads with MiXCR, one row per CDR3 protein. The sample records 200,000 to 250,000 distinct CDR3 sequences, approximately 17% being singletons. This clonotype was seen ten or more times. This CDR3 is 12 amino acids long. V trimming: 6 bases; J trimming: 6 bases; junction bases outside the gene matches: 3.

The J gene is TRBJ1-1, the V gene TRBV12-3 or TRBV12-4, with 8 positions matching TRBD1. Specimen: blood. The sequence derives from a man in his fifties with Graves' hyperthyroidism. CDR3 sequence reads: CASSRTGSEAFF. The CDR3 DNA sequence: TGTGCCAGCAGCCGGACAGGGTCTGAAGCTTTCTTT.